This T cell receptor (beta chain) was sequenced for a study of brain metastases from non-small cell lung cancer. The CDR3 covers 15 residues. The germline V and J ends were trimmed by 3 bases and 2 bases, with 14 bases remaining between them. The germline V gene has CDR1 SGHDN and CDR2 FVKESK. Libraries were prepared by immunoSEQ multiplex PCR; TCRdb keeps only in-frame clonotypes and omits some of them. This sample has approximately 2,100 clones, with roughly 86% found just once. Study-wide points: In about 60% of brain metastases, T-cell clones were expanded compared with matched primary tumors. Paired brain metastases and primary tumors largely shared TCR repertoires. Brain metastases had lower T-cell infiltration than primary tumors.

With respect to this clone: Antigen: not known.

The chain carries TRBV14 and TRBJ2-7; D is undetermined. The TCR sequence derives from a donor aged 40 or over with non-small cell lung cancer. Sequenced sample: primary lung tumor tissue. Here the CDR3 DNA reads TGTGCCAGCAGCCATATTTCGGATTTAACCTACGAGCAGTACTTC. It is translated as CASSHISDLTYEQYF.